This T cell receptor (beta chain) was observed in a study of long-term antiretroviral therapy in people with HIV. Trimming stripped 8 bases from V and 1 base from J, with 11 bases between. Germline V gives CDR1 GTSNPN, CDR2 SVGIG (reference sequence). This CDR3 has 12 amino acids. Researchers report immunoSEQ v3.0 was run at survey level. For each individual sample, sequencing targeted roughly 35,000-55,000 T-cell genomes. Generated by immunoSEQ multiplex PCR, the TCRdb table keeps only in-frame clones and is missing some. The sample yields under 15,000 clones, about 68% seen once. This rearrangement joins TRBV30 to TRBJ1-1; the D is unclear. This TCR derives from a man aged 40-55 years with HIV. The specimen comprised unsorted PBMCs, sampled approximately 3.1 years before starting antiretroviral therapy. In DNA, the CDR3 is TGTGCCGGGCCAGGAGCGAACACTGAAGCTTTCTTT. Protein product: CAGPGANTEAFF.